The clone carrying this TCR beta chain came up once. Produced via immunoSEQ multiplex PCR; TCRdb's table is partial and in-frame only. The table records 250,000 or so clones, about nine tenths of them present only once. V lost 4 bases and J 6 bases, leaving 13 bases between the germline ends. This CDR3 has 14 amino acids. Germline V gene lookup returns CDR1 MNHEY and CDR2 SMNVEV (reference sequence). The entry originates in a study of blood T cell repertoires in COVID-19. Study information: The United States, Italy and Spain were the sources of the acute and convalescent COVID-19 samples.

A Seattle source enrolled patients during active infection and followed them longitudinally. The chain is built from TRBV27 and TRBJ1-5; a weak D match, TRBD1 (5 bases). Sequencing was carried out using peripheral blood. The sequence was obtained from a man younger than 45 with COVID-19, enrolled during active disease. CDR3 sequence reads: CASSSSGLGQPQHF. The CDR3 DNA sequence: TGTGCCAGCAGTTCCTCAGGGTTAGGTCAGCCCCAGCATTTT.